The TCR beta chain under discussion was sequenced for a study of PD-1 blockade in classical Hodgkin lymphoma (dated by TCRdb to 2020 to 2021). Notes on the research overall: Nivolumab dosing was 3 mg/kg intravenously every 2 weeks, continuing until either disease progression or unacceptable toxicity. The study used CyTOF and TCR beta sequencing to define a peripheral blood immune signature of response to PD-1 blockade in classical Hodgkin lymphoma. Overall study outcomes, separate from this receptor: The study covered only a single clinical trial cohort, and the causes of the repertoire differences, possibly disease activity or prior therapy, were still not defined. Patients starting nivolumab less than 1 year after ASCT had lower diversity and were excluded from later analyses to avoid confounding by immune reconstitution. By C4D1, a significant rise was seen in CD4+ TCR diversity but not in CD8+ TCR diversity (p=0.0027 vs p=0.16), and the rise was most apparent among complete responders (p=0.02). Baseline TCR diversity was reported to be lower in newly diagnosed patients than in healthy donors, and even lower in relapsed/refractory patients. Trial patients achieving complete response had baseline diversity similar to newly diagnosed patients, whereas partial responders and progressors had significantly lower diversity.

Including cysteine and phenylalanine, the CDR3 has 13 amino acids. Only the CDR3 DNA stays, 39 bases, in frame from base 1. Via the germline V gene, CDR1 is LGHNA and CDR2 YSLEER. V is clipped by 2 bases and J by 8 bases, and the sequence between their germline boundaries is 7 bases long. What the time point label conveys for this sample: cycle 4 day 1 (C4D1), after five to seven weeks of nivolumab. Every trial patient had relapsed following autologous stem cell transplantation, and prior brentuximab vedotin exposure was what differed among cohorts A, B and C. The trial cohort was composed of some 57 patients with relapsed/refractory classical Hodgkin lymphoma, for whom complete response, partial response or progressive disease was recorded as best overall response. In the multi-cohort phase II CheckMate 205 trial, trial patients received single-agent nivolumab. An independent review committee assessed best overall response using the 2007 International Working Group response criteria. PBMCs from the trial were collected at three points: immediately before nivolumab initiation (C1D1), and during therapy at cycle 2 day 1 and cycle 4 day 1. Peripheral blood was collected in 8 mL Vacutainer Cell Preparation Tubes, from which PBMCs were isolated by centrifugation and then cryopreserved.

Worth noting for this clone: Its binding antigen is unknown. Base qualities are not at hand, and no much larger clone is one base apart.

The Qiagen DNeasy kit was used to extract genomic DNA both from unsorted PBMCs and from the negatively selected CD4+ and CD8+ fractions. Using primers that anneal to V and J segments, immunoSEQ multiplex PCR amplified the TCR beta CDR3 regions. A synthetic immune receptor repertoire was used to minimize amplification bias, and any remaining bias was removed computationally after sequencing. The study's processing was this. Repertoire diversity was quantified as the Shannon entropy index using custom Python scripts. Unsorted, CD4+ and CD8+ repertoires were examined separately, except in combined analyses, for which CD4+ and CD8+ sequences were merged in silico. Clonal expansion was defined as at least a 2-fold frequency increase after treatment relative to C1D1, with a pseudocount of 0.5 for undetected baseline clones. Singleton clones were defined as clones with 0 or 1 copy at C1D1, and non-singleton clones were defined as clones with 2 or more copies. Clones expanded in unsorted samples were labelled as CD4+, CD8+ or unknown by matching protein sequences in sorted samples from the same patient. Wilcoxon tests on paired samples were used to test changes in diversity from C1D1 to C4D1. TCRdb obtained this table from immuneACCESS and retained in-frame rearrangements with V and J assigned. These tables miss some clones; where compared with another copy, unresolved V genes account for less than half of the shortfall, and the remainder is unexplained. The V and J calls and clone size were taken over from that table, and D and trimming were inferred from the DNA. The sample profile shows 15,000 to 20,000 clones; more than 70% of them were found once. About 22% of the sample is taken by the ten largest.

The rearranged segments are TRBV4-3 and TRBJ1-6; confidence is insufficient to name the D gene. The receptor was derived from a human donor with classical Hodgkin lymphoma. Source: peripheral blood mononuclear cells (PBMCs), taken before the fourth cycle of nivolumab. The nucleotides are TGCGCCAGCAGCCAAAGTCTCGATTCACCCCTCCACTTT. Protein translation: CASSQSLDSPLHF.